This T cell receptor beta chain was profiled in a study of technical replicates of blood from a handful of donors. Sequencing used immunoSEQ multiplex PCR; TCRdb keeps in-frame clones, though not all of them. The table records around 80,000 clones, roughly 98% of them present only once. This CDR3 contains 16 residues. With V trimmed by 4 bases and J by 1 base, 8 bases remained unmatched. From germline, CDR1 is MNHEY and CDR2 SMNVEV (reference sequence). The chain is built from TRBV27 and TRBJ2-7; 9 bases are a match to TRBD1. Sequencing was carried out using T cells isolated from PBMCs. The receptor comes from a human donor in good health. The CDR3 sequence: CASSSLPGQGSYEQYF. The CDR3 DNA reads as TGTGCCAGCAGTTCGCTTCCGGGACAGGGATCCTACGAGCAGTACTTC.